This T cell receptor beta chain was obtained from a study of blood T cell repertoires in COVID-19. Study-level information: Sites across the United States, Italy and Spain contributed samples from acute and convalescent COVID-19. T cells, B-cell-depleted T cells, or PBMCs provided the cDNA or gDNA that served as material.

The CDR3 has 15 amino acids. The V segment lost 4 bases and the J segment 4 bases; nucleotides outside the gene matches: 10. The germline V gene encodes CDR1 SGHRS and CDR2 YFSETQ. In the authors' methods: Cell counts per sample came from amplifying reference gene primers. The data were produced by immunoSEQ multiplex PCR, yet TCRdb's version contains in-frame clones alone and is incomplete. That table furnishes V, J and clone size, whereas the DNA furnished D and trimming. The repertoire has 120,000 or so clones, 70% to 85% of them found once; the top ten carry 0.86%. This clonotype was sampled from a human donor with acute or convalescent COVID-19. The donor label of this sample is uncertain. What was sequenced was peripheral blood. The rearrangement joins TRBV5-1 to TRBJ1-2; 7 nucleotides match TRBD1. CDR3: CASSPNRQGSYGYTF. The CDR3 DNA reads TGCGCCAGCAGCCCCAACCGACAGGGATCCTATGGCTACACCTTC.